A single sample gave rise to the 24 T cell receptor beta chains below, sequenced in a study. Cells sorted as Tregs were CD4+, CD25+ and CD127-/low. One entry per CDR3 protein results from TCRdb running MiXCR on the 5' RACE reads. The sample has fewer than 65,000 distinct CDR3 sequences, about a fifth seen once. Sequencing input: tumor-infiltrating Tregs sorted from the breast tumor. The receptors were sampled from a female donor with breast cancer.

This clonotype occurred a few times. CDR3 loop: CSWSPSSYEQYF. The CDR3 DNA follows: TGCAGCTGGTCCCCGAGCTCCTACGAGCAGTACTTC. This chain connects TRBV20-1 to TRBJ2-7; D is uncertain. Germline assignment: CDR1 DFQATT and CDR2 SNEGSKA (reference sequence). The length of the CDR3 is 12 residues.

V and J are TRBV4-1 and TRBJ2-7; 9 bases line up with TRBD1. The V segment lost 5 bases and the J segment 2 bases; nucleotides outside the gene matches: 7. Germline CDR1 reads MGHRA; CDR2 reads YSYEKL. CDR3 size: 15 residues. DNA of the CDR3: TGCGCCAGCAGCTACCGGGACAGGGCTACCTACGAGCAGTACGTC. Its translation is CASSYRDRATYEQYV.

This clonotype was recorded a few times. The chain recombines TRBV10-2 with TRBJ2-5; 8 bases agree with TRBD1. The trim removed 8 bases at V and 4 bases at J, leaving 6 bases unmatched. Germline CDR1 WSHSY, CDR2 SAAADI. CDR3 length: 13 residues. The CDR3 sequence is CASVKTGAETQYF. DNA of the CDR3: TGCGCCAGCGTAAAGACAGGGGCAGAGACCCAGTACTTC.

This clonotype occurred a few times. The chain employs TRBV7-9 and TRBJ2-7, with D perhaps assigned TRBD1 or TRBD2 (5 bases each). This CDR3 is built from 13 residues. Trimming left V 5 bases short and J 6 bases short, with 14 bases between. Germline V gives CDR1 SEHNR, CDR2 FQNEAQ (reference sequence). The chain's CDR3 is CASSSMGPGEQYF. DNA of the CDR3: TGTGCCAGCAGCAGCATGGGACCAGGCGAGCAGTACTTC.

This clonotype was seen a few times. This chain joins TRBV5-1 and TRBJ1-1; possible D gene TRBD1, 5 bases. V was shortened by 5 bases and J by 10 bases, with 12 bases between the two germline ends. Germline-derived CDR1 and CDR2 are SGHRS and YFSETQ. CDR3 length: 11 residues. CDR3: CASRGRGVAFF. CDR3 coding DNA: TGCGCCAGCAGGGGCCGGGGCGTAGCTTTCTTT.

This clonotype was counted ten times or more. This chain connects TRBV7-9 to TRBJ2-1; TRBD2 agrees at 10 bases. The V segment lost 2 bases and the J segment 7 bases; nucleotides outside the gene matches: 14. The germline gives CDR1 SEHNR, CDR2 FQNEAQ (reference sequence). The CDR3 has 18 amino acids. CDR3 residues: CASSLPPRLSGRANEQFF. The CDR3 DNA reads as TGTGCCAGCAGCTTACCCCCCCGGCTGAGCGGGAGGGCTAATGAGCAGTTCTTC. The full variable domain, its missing parts supplied by reference TRBV7-9 and TRBJ2-1, is DTGVSQNPRHKITKRGQNVTFRCDPISEHNRLYWYRQTLGQGPEFLTYFQNEAQLEKSRLLSDRFSAERPKGSFSTLEIQRTEQGDSAMYLCASSLPPRLSGRANEQFFGPGTRLTVL.

V is TRBV6-5 and J is TRBJ1-1; tentatively, D is TRBD1 (5 bases). The CDR3 sequence is 14 residues long. The germline V and J ends were trimmed by 6 bases and 2 bases, with 13 bases remaining between them. Germline-derived CDR1 and CDR2 are MNHEY and SVGAGI. The CDR3 region has the DNA TGTGCCAGCAGAGAGCACACAGGAAACACTGAAGCTTTCTTT. Amino acid sequence: CASREHTGNTEAFF.

About this clonotype: Relative to the germline gene, one junction end is altered; a read error may explain this. The rearrangement links TRBV2 to TRBJ1-3; D remains unclear. The CDR3 extends over 14 amino acids. Per germline, CDR1 SNHLY and CDR2 FYNNEI. Here the CDR3 reads CASKDAYSGNAIYF. CDR3 nucleotide sequence: TGTGCCAGCAAGGACGCTTACTCTGGAAACGCCATATATTTT. Full variable domain (missing parts from reference TRBV2 and TRBJ1-3): EPEVTQTPSHQVTQMGQEVILRCVPISNHLYFYWYRQILGQKVEFLVSFYNNEISEKSEIFDDQFSVERPDGSNFTLKIRSTKLEDSAMYFCASKDAYSGNAIYFGEGSWLTVV.

The sample holds many counts of this clonotype. The V gene is TRBV27, the J gene TRBJ2-1; D remains ambiguous. The length of the CDR3 is 12 residues. The germline V and J ends were trimmed by 6 bases and 4 bases, with 7 bases remaining between them. Germline CDR1 is MNHEY and CDR2 is SMNVEV (reference sequence). The CDR3 protein is CASSPSYNEQFF. CDR3 DNA sequence: TGTGCCAGCAGCCCGTCGTACAATGAGCAGTTCTTC.

This clonotype has a handful of counts. The chain is built from TRBV7-9 and TRBJ2-2; no clear D. The CDR3 runs 16 residues. Trimming shortened V by 5 bases and J by 2 bases, and 15 bases separated the two germline ends. Germline loops: CDR1 SEHNR, CDR2 FQNEAQ (reference sequence). In nucleotides, the CDR3 is TGTGCCAGCAGCCCGGTGGAGAGTGCCAACACCGGGGAGCTGTTTTTT. It encodes CASSPVESANTGELFF. Full variable domain (missing parts from reference TRBV7-9 and TRBJ2-2): DTGVSQNPRHKITKRGQNVTFRCDPISEHNRLYWYRQTLGQGPEFLTYFQNEAQLEKSRLLSDRFSAERPKGSFSTLEIQRTEQGDSAMYLCASSPVESANTGELFFGEGSRLTVL.

V is TRBV24-1 and J is TRBJ1-4, with a weak D call TRBD1 (6 bases). V lost 5 bases, J lost 4 bases, and 13 bases lay in between. CDR1 is KGHDR and CDR2 is SFDVKD in the germline V gene. The CDR3 is 15 residues long. CDR3 sequence: CATSASTGDNEKLFF. DNA for the CDR3: TGTGCCACCAGTGCCTCGACAGGAGATAATGAAAAACTGTTTTTT.

This rearrangement joins TRBV7-2 to TRBJ2-6; no definite D call. The CDR3 runs 18 residues. V gave up 2 bases and J gave up 0 bases, with 14 bases separating them. CDR1 and CDR2 from the germline V gene are SGHTA and FQGNSA. The CDR3 is CASSLKETRLSGANVLTF. The CDR3 nucleotides read TGTGCCAGCAGCTTAAAGGAGACACGACTCTCTGGGGCCAACGTCCTGACTTTC.

The chain uses TRBV6-2 or TRBV6-3 and TRBJ1-1; TRBD1 might be the D (5 bases). V lost 1 base and J 8 bases, leaving 8 bases between the germline ends. The germline V gene encodes CDR1 MNHEY and CDR2 SVGEGT. The CDR3 sequence is 12 residues long. The DNA of the CDR3 is TGTGCCAGCAGTTACTACGGGACGGAAGCTTTCTTT. It encodes CASSYYGTEAFF.

V gene TRBV9 combines with J gene TRBJ1-4, with D possibly TRBD1 on 5 matching bases. There are 13 residues in the CDR3. In germline, CDR1 is SGDLS, CDR2 YYNGEE. The V end lost 3 bases, the J end lost 10 bases, and 13 bases lay between the germline ends. CDR3 amino acids: CASSAPGRGKLFF. CDR3 nucleotides: TGTGCCAGCAGCGCCCCGGGACGGGGAAAACTGTTTTTT.

This clonotype was counted a few times. The chain combines TRBV18 with TRBJ1-1; D is unclear. Per germline, CDR1 KGHSH and CDR2 LQKENI. The V and J ends lost 4 bases and 1 base respectively, with 7 bases between them. The CDR3 runs to 13 residues. CDR3 DNA sequence: TGTGCCAGCTCACAGGGATGGAACACTGAAGCTTTCTTT. It translates to CASSQGWNTEAFF.

This chain links TRBV2 with TRBJ1-2; D might be TRBD1 (6 bases). The CDR3 spans 16 residues. Germline V CDR1 and CDR2: SNHLY, FYNNEI. The V and J ends lost 6 bases and 0 bases respectively, with 17 bases between them. CDR3 sequence: CASRESQGSANYGYTF. The CDR3 DNA reads as TGTGCCAGCAGAGAATCACAGGGATCAGCTAACTATGGCTACACCTTC. Using reference TRBV2 and TRBJ1-2 for the parts outside the CDR3, the full variable domain is EPEVTQTPSHQVTQMGQEVILRCVPISNHLYFYWYRQILGQKVEFLVSFYNNEISEKSEIFDDQFSVERPDGSNFTLKIRSTKLEDSAMYFCASRESQGSANYGYTFGSGTRLTVV.

The chain joins TRBV7-8 to TRBJ2-3, with D possibly TRBD1 on 9 matching bases. Trimming took off 4 bases at V and 3 bases at J, with 20 bases between the two ends. Germline loops: CDR1 SGHVS, CDR2 FQNEAQ. The CDR3 has 17 residues. CDR3 sequence: CASSSTGGTGRTDTQYF. The CDR3 region has the DNA TGTGCCAGCAGCTCCACGGGGGGGACAGGGAGGACAGATACGCAGTATTTT.

The gene calls are TRBV7-3 and TRBJ2-1; D gene uncertain. This CDR3 comprises 12 residues. V was clipped by 2 bases and J by 13 bases, with 12 bases between them. Germline assignment: CDR1 SGHTA and CDR2 FQGTGA. The CDR3 nucleotides read TGTGCCAGCAGCTTAGGGTTGGGAATTCAGTTCTTC. This sequence encodes CASSLGLGIQFF.

On this clonotype itself: An end of the junction does not agree with germline; a read error may underlie this. This chain links TRBV5-6 with TRBJ1-1; no reliable D call. There are 13 residues in the CDR3. Germline V CDR1 and CDR2: SGHDT, YYEEEE. The CDR3 nucleotides read TGTGCCAGCAGCTTTGGGCAGAACACTGAAGCTTTCTTC. Its translation is CASSFGQNTEAFF.

The sample holds a few counts of this clonotype. The chain employs TRBV28 and TRBJ2-1; 10 bases are a match to TRBD1. Germline V gene data show CDR1 as MDHEN and CDR2 as SYDVKM. The CDR3 consists of 13 residues. V lost 9 bases to trimming and J lost 4 bases; unmatched junction nucleotides: 3. CDR3 in amino acids: CASRQGAYNEQFF. DNA of the CDR3: TGTGCCAGTCGACAGGGGGCATACAATGAGCAGTTCTTC.

The chain combines TRBV6-5 with TRBJ1-5; D remains unclear. The CDR3 covers 15 residues. Between the trimmed V and J ends, which lost 6 bases and 9 bases, there was a span of 21 bases. Germline values: CDR1 MNHEY, CDR2 SVGAGI. The CDR3 DNA follows: TGTGCCAGCAGGCAATCTACTACACCCTCCCGGCCCCAGCATTTT. Translation gives CASRQSTTPSRPQHF.

The V and J genes are TRBV10-1 and TRBJ2-3; D gene uncertain. The CDR3 consists of 13 residues. Germline V gene sequence: CDR1 WNHNN, CDR2 SYGVQD (reference sequence). Trimming removed 2 bases from V and 2 bases from J, with 5 bases in between. The CDR3 region has the DNA TGCGCCAGCAGTGAGGGGAACACAGATACGCAGTATTTT. It is translated as CASSEGNTDTQYF.

The CDR3 DNA follows: TGCGCCAGCAGCTTGGGGGGGGCTCAGCCCCAGCATTTT. It is translated as CASSLGGAQPQHF. V usage is TRBV5-1 and J usage is TRBJ1-5, with D tentatively TRBD1 (6 bases). The CDR3 contains 13 residues. The germline gives CDR1 SGHRS, CDR2 YFSETQ. Trimming removed 0 bases from V and 6 bases from J, with 7 bases in between.

V usage is TRBV7-2 and J usage is TRBJ1-2, with TRBD1 matching 9 bases. This CDR3 is 17 amino acids long. The germline CDR1 and CDR2 sequences are SGHTA and FQGNSA. With 3 bases clipped from V and 3 bases from J, the junction kept 11 bases outside the gene matches. In DNA form, the CDR3 reads TGTGCCAGCAGCTTGACCGGGACAGGGAGATGGGACTATGGCTACACCTTC. Translation: CASSLTGTGRWDYGYTF.